This section outlines one T cell receptor (beta chain) sequence together with its context. Sequenced by immunoSEQ multiplex PCR; TCRdb stores in-frame clones only, minus some. In the table there are 200,000 to 300,000 clones, about 87% of which are singletons. This sample is part of a study of blood T cell repertoires in COVID-19. Sequences were obtained from peripheral blood. This sequence originates from a woman aged 25-40 years with COVID-19, enrolled during active disease.

CDR3 sequence reads: CASSLGASGRSSQETQYF. The CDR3 DNA follows: TGTGCCAGCAGCTTAGGTGCTAGCGGGAGATCCTCCCAAGAGACCCAGTACTTC. The chain is built from TRBV13 and TRBJ2-5; 10 nucleotides match TRBD2. The V gene's germline CDR1 is PRHDT and CDR2 FYEKMQ (reference sequence). Trimming at V came to 0 bases and at J to 1 base, leaving 8 bases not matched to a gene. CDR3 length equals 18 residues.